This T cell receptor beta chain was documented in a study of cytomegalovirus exposure and HLA in healthy donors. Primers included in the PCR were 60 Vbeta and 13 Jbeta primers. TCRdb's table, derived via immunoSEQ multiplex PCR, lists solely in-frame clones and lacks some. The data show around 170,000 clones, over 70% seen once. The CDR3 loop spans 18 amino acids. Germline V gives CDR1 SGHTA, CDR2 FQGNSA. Unmatched junction bases numbered 14, after V lost 3 bases and J lost 5 bases. The chain combines TRBV7-2 with TRBJ2-5, with TRBD2 matching 11 bases. This sequence was found in a man in his fifties or sixties in good health and CMV-seronegative. The sample comprised PBMCs. CDR3 region: CASSFNIAGGSVVETQYF. The DNA of the CDR3 is TGTGCCAGCAGCTTTAACATAGCGGGGGGGAGTGTCGTTGAGACCCAGTACTTC.